The T cell receptor (beta chain) described here comes from a study of blood T cell repertoires in COVID-19. Study-wide context: Whether acute or convalescent, the COVID-19 samples came from the United States, Italy and Spain. T cells, B-cell-depleted T cells, or PBMCs provided the cDNA or gDNA that served as material.

Original processing methods: The authors estimated nucleated cell counts from reference gene primer amplification. The data were produced by immunoSEQ multiplex PCR, yet TCRdb's version contains in-frame clones alone and is incomplete. That table supplies the V and J calls and clone size; D and trimming were determined from the DNA. The sample includes roughly 100,000 clones, approximately 86% seen only once; the top ten take roughly 20%. Germline CDR1 is SGHRS and CDR2 is YFSETQ. V dropped 4 bases and J dropped 7; count of bases not matched to a gene: 8. This CDR3 is 14 amino acids long. The TCR was taken from a woman aged 80 or over with acute or convalescent COVID-19. The J gene is TRBJ2-1, the V gene TRBV5-1; TRBD2 matches 7 bases. The sequenced material came from peripheral blood. The CDR3 DNA follows: TGCGCCAGCAGCCTAGGACTAGAGGCAAATGAGCAGTTCTTC. As protein: CASSLGLEANEQFF.